This T cell receptor beta chain was sequenced in a study of CD8+CD57+ T cells in acquired aplastic anemia. As for the study in general: About 3 ug was the average amount of DNA from sorted CD4+ and CD8+ cells.

Genomic DNA served as template for TCR beta VDJ and CDR3 profiling. TCRdb re-called the reads through MiXCR, storing one row per CDR3 protein. Of some 150,000 distinct CDR3 sequences listed, 40% to 55% were seen once; the top ten hold roughly 1.2%. This clonotype was observed a single time. Its target is unknown. CD8+CD57+ cell expansion had been shown by flow cytometry in patients chosen for sequencing. Whole-study results and caveats: The same twenty-nine CD8+ CDR3 sequences occurred in patients and in controls.

The source is a human donor with aplastic anemia. Sample: sorted CD4+, CD8+, or CD8+CD57+ T cells (not recorded which) from PBMCs.

As DNA, the CDR3 is TGTGCCACCAGCAGTGAGCTAGCCCAAGAGACCCAGTACTTC. Protein product: CATSSELAQETQYF. This chain uses TRBV15 with TRBJ2-5; D is perhaps TRBD2 (5 bases). The CDR3 consists of 14 residues. Germline CDR1 is LNHNV and CDR2 is YYDKDF (reference sequence). V dropped 3 bases and J dropped 1 base, with 9 bases sitting between them.